This passage covers 10 T cell receptor beta chains from one sample sequenced in a study of shared T cell receptors in the human thymus. Clones were sequenced by immunoSEQ multiplex PCR, and TCRdb holds only the in-frame ones, with some missing. The table records 72,000 or so clones, 90% to 95% of them present only once. The specimen was thymocytes. These receptors all come from a human donor.

The chain employs TRBV7-2 and TRBJ2-5; 15 bases fit TRBD2. Germline loops: CDR1 SGHTA, CDR2 FQGNSA. V trimming: 5 bases; J trimming: 4 bases; junction bases outside the gene matches: 11. This CDR3 contains 18 residues. The CDR3 bases are TGTGCCAGCAGCCCGCAGAGGACTAGCGGGGGGGCCCTAGAGACCCAGTACTTC. Amino acid sequence: CASSPQRTSGGALETQYF.

The genes are TRBV30 and TRBJ2-6; 9 nucleotides align to TRBD2. Trimming took 1 base from V and 2 from J; bases not matched to a gene: 9. Germline V gene data show CDR1 as GTSNPN and CDR2 as SVGIG (reference sequence). The CDR3 sequence is 18 residues long. In DNA form, the CDR3 reads TGTGCCTGGAGTGAGTATTGGCGGGGGGGCCCTGGGGCCAACGTCCTGACTTTC. Translated: CAWSEYWRGGPGANVLTF. Full variable domain (outside the CDR3, taken from reference TRBV30 and TRBJ2-6): SQTIHQWPATLVQPVGSPLSLECTVEGTSNPNLYWYRQAAGRGLQLLFYSVGIGQISSEVPQNLSASRPQDRQFILSSKKLLLSDSGFYLCAWSEYWRGGPGANVLTFGAGSRLTVL.

In its sample, this clone was seen once. V and J are TRBV18 and TRBJ2-7; no clear D. Trimming stripped 2 bases from V and 2 bases from J, with 16 bases between. There are 16 residues in the CDR3. CDR1 is KGHSH and CDR2 is LQKENI in the germline V gene. The CDR3, as DNA: TGTGCCAGCTCACCAAAGGAACCGGGTTTTACCTACGAGCAGTACTTC. Translation: CASSPKEPGFTYEQYF.

The chain combines TRBV28 with TRBJ2-1; 11 bases line up with TRBD2. Germline V lookup: CDR1 MDHEN, CDR2 SYDVKM. V lost 10 bases to trimming and J lost 4 bases; unmatched junction nucleotides: 9. The CDR3 contains 15 residues. The CDR3 DNA sequence: TGTGCCACCAGGACTAGCGGGCGGAAATACAATGAGCAGTTCTTC. As protein: CATRTSGRKYNEQFF. Looking up the rest from reference TRBV28 and TRBJ2-1 gives the full variable domain: DVKVTQSSRYLVKRTGEKVFLECVQDMDHENMFWYRQDPGLGLRLIYFSYDVKMKEKGDIPEGYSVSREKKERFSLILESASTNQTSMYLCATRTSGRKYNEQFFGPGTRLTVL.

The rearrangement links TRBV11-3 to TRBJ2-7; TRBD1 agrees at 12 bases. Unmatched junction bases numbered 15, after V lost 5 bases and J lost 7 bases. Germline CDR1 and CDR2: SGHNT and YENEEA. CDR3 length equals 17 residues. The CDR3 is CASSIRKPGQGANEQYF. The CDR3 region has the DNA TGTGCCAGCAGCATCCGTAAACCGGGACAGGGGGCGAATGAGCAGTACTTC.

This clone was observed once. The CDR3 coding sequence is TGTGCCAGCAGCCACAGAATTACAGGGGGAACTGAAGCTTTCTTT. This sequence encodes CASSHRITGGTEAFF. The chain is built from TRBV4-2 and TRBJ1-1; 8 bases agree with TRBD1. The CDR3 runs 15 residues. With V trimmed by 3 bases and J by 5 bases, 8 bases remained unmatched. CDR1 LGHNA and CDR2 YNFKEQ come from the germline V gene.

The chain is built from TRBV5-5 and TRBJ1-6; 8 bases align to TRBD1. V was pared by 3 bases and J by 8 bases, with 13 bases of the junction left unmatched. Germline CDR1 is SGHKS and CDR2 is YYEKEE (reference sequence). The CDR3 has 17 amino acids. This chain's CDR3 is CASSYPRRRQGYSPLHF. In nucleotides, the CDR3 is TGTGCCAGCAGCTACCCCCGTCGAAGACAGGGGTATTCACCCCTCCACTTT.

V gene TRBV5-1 combines with J gene TRBJ2-3, with 7 bases aligning to TRBD2. V shed 4 bases, J shed 3 bases, and the junction held 11 bases outside the gene matches. This CDR3 has 16 amino acids. CDR1 SGHRS and CDR2 YFSETQ come from the germline V gene. CDR3 amino acids: CASSHIGLVQTDTQYF. CDR3 nucleotide sequence: TGCGCCAGCAGCCACATCGGACTAGTTCAGACAGATACGCAGTATTTT. The variable domain in full, completed from reference TRBV5-1 and TRBJ2-3, reads KAGVTQTPRYLIKTRGQQVTLSCSPISGHRSVSWYQQTPGQGLQFLFEYFSETQRNKGNFPGRFSGRQFSNSRSEMNVSTLELGDSALYLCASSHIGLVQTDTQYFGPGTRLTVL.

The V and J genes are TRBV2 and TRBJ2-7, with unresolved D. The V end was cut by 11 bases, the J end by 7 bases, with 24 bases between. The CDR3 covers 14 residues. From germline, CDR1 is SNHLY and CDR2 FYNNEI. CDR3 residues: CAGKTRTIYEEQYF. The CDR3 nucleotides read TGTGCCGGGAAGACAAGGACCATCTACGAGGAGCAGTACTTC.

The chain is built from TRBV4-1 and TRBJ2-1; the D call may be TRBD1 or TRBD2 (6 bases each). Trimming removed 1 base at V and 5 bases at J, with 15 bases between. Germline V gene sequence: CDR1 MGHRA, CDR2 YSYEKL. The CDR3 has 16 amino acids. The DNA for the CDR3 is TGCGCCAGCAGCCAAGTCCCGGGGGCGTGGGACAATGAGCAGTTCTTC. Translation: CASSQVPGAWDNEQFF.